This is a list of T cell receptor beta chains from one sample in a study of blood T cell repertoires in COVID-19. The protocol was immunoSEQ multiplex PCR, while the TCRdb copy is restricted to in-frame clones and leaves out a portion. Here the sample spans under 100,000 clones, about 83% being singletons. The sample taken for sequencing was peripheral blood. The receptors derive from a man aged 30 to 39 with acute or convalescent COVID-19. Each CDR3 is given with its conserved first and last residue. D genes are given only for firm matches.

NA | TRBJ2-1 | 12 | TRBV15 | CATSSLGGEQFF
TRBD1 | TRBJ2-5 | 15 | TRBV11-2 | CASSNWQGVQETQYF
TRBD2 | TRBJ2-7 | 16 | TRBV5-5 | CASRRELAGSPYEQYF
TRBD1 | TRBJ2-7 | 14 | TRBV20-1 | CSASGDRGFHEQYF
NA | TRBJ2-2 | 14 | TRBV30 | CAWKYQSNTGELFF
TRBD1 | TRBJ2-3 | 14 | TRBV7-9 | CASSQTGFADTQYF
TRBD2 | TRBJ2-7 | 14 | TRBV10-2 | CASSPTSGGYEQYF
NA | TRBJ1-5 | 15 | TRBV3-1/TRBV3-2 | CASSQTVDSHQPQHF
NA | TRBJ2-5 | 14 | TRBV29-1 | CSGAGGQYQETQYF
TRBD1 | TRBJ1-2 | 13 | TRBV7-3 | CASSLTGKDGYTF
NA | TRBJ2-1 | 11 | TRBV20-1 | CSASNSQAGFF
NA | TRBJ2-1 | 13 | TRBV6-5 | CASNTRRPDEQFF
TRBD2 | TRBJ2-5 | 15 | TRBV29-1 | CSVLLAGGRWETQYF
TRBD2 | TRBJ2-2 | 15 | TRBV29-1 | CSVPRGGIRTGELFF
NA | TRBJ2-3 | 12 | TRBV5-1 | CASSFSKDTQYF
TRBD1 | TRBJ2-6 | 16 | TRBV5-1 | CASIGTGSSGANVLTF
NA | TRBJ1-1 | 14 | TRBV5-3 | CARSLRQCNTEAFF
NA | TRBJ1-2 | 13 | TRBV30 | CAWKSTGLDGYTF
NA | TRBJ2-2 | 14 | TRBV19 | CASSMEGHARELFF
NA | TRBJ1-1 | 14 | TRBV29-1 | CSVAGRTANTEAFF
NA | TRBJ2-1 | 15 | TRBV5-1 | CASSLNFGGSSEQFF
NA | TRBJ2-7 | 16 | TRBV7-2 | CASSWRKAGGAYEQYF
NA | TRBJ1-5 | 15 | TRBV30 | CAWSVRTASNQPQHF
TRBD2 | TRBJ2-5 | 14 | TRBV27 | CASRDSGSRETQYF
TRBD2 | TRBJ2-3 | 15 | TRBV7-3 | CASSFSGSEGDTQYF
TRBD2 | TRBJ2-3 | 13 | TRBV28 | CASLSGGTDTQYF
NA | TRBJ1-5 | 14 | TRBV28 | CASSLGGGSQPQHF
NA | TRBJ2-5 | 15 | TRBV2 | CASSSFLGTSETQYF
NA | TRBJ2-1 | 15 | TRBV29-1 | CSVEGNRASNNEQFF
TRBD1 | TRBJ2-2 | 15 | TRBV7-3 | CASRPGQGNTGELFF
NA | TRBJ2-5 | 14 | TRBV7-8 | CASSFSQGRETQYF
NA | TRBJ1-1 | 15 | TRBV4-3 | CASSQPGQRETEAFF
NA | TRBJ1-2 | 17 | TRBV28 | CASSATGILGDNYGYTF
TRBD1 | TRBJ2-4 | 20 | TRBV28 | CASSLWGTGGAVLAKNIQYF
TRBD1 | TRBJ1-5 | 13 | TRBV19 | CASKGGGNQPQHF
NA | TRBJ2-2 | 14 | TRBV7-3 | CASSMGHSTGELFF
TRBD1 | TRBJ1-1 | 16 | TRBV9 | CASSPRTGAMNTEAFF
NA | TRBJ1-3 | 13 | TRBV7-9 | CASKAGGGNTIYF
TRBD1 | TRBJ1-1 | 15 | TRBV19 | CASSRRTGQNTEAFF
TRBD1 | TRBJ1-2 | 11 | TRBV19 | CASKGTGIYTF
TRBD2 | TRBJ2-2 | 14 | TRBV30 | CAWKRLAGTGELFF
NA | TRBJ2-3 | 13 | TRBV6-5 | CASSYSYQATQYF
NA | TRBJ2-2 | 12 | TRBV28 | CASSPDTGELFF
NA | TRBJ2-7 | 13 | TRBV6-6 | CASSLELTYEQYF
NA | TRBJ1-2 | 13 | TRBV29-1 | CSADPGSSKGYTF
NA | TRBJ1-6 | 12 | TRBV7-2 | CASSFGVRPLHF
TRBD2 | TRBJ2-1 | 18 | TRBV13 | CASSLVLSNLAGAGEQFF
TRBD1 | TRBJ2-7 | 13 | TRBV27 | CASSLVTGDEQYF
NA | TRBJ2-1 | 11 | TRBV12-3/TRBV12-4 | CASSFGSEQFF
TRBD2 | TRBJ2-7 | 14 | TRBV10-3 | CAISGLAGEYEQYF
NA | TRBJ2-6 | 16 | TRBV7-8 | CASSLGAGVGANVLTF
TRBD1 | TRBJ2-3 | 16 | TRBV5-6 | CASSSPGQGFEDTQYF
NA | TRBJ1-5 | 18 | TRBV28 | CASRTIQGIHYSNQPQHF
TRBD2 | TRBJ2-1 | 14 | TRBV28 | CASSFVLAGVEQFF
TRBD1 | TRBJ2-2 | 14 | TRBV29-1 | CSVDRGGRTGELFF
TRBD1 | TRBJ1-2 | 15 | TRBV6-1 | CASSERTGATYGYTF
TRBD2 | TRBJ2-3 | 15 | TRBV7-8 | CASRATSGGVDTQYF
NA | TRBJ2-1 | 13 | TRBV6-6 | CASSYSQRNEQFF
TRBD1 | TRBJ1-5 | 19 | TRBV4-2 | CASSQDFPGGTGNNQPQHF
NA | TRBJ2-2 | 13 | TRBV11-2 | CASSLTVAGELFF